The clone carrying this T cell receptor beta chain was seen a few times. What it binds is unknown. The library targeted TCRbeta and was prepared with unique molecular identifiers. TCRdb called the PCR reads again in MiXCR, with one record for every CDR3 protein. The table shows around 200,000 distinct CDR3 sequences, with roughly 8.1% occurring only once. Germline V gene lookup returns CDR1 MNHNS and CDR2 SASEGT. V dropped 6 bases and J dropped 7; count of bases not matched to a gene: 8. CDR3 length: 14 amino acids. The record originates from a study of T-cell reconstitution after alpha-beta-depleted transplantation in children. The study, taken as a whole, reports: One year post-transplant, T-cell counts and diversity were largely derived from T cells produced anew. Expanded graft clones numbering several hundred reportedly gave rise to alpha-beta T cells about two months after transplant.

V is TRBV6-1 and J is TRBJ2-1; TRBD2 aligns across 8 bases. The receptor was isolated from a male patient between 2 and 9 years old who had a stem cell transplant for acute myeloid leukemia, so the T cells may come from the graft donor. The input for sequencing was PBMCs, mostly from graft donor cells, taken 360 days after TCRalphabeta/CD19-depleted stem cell transplant. CDR3 bases: TGTGCCAGCAGCGATACTTTAGCGGGAAATGAGCAGTTCTTC. Amino acids: CASSDTLAGNEQFF.